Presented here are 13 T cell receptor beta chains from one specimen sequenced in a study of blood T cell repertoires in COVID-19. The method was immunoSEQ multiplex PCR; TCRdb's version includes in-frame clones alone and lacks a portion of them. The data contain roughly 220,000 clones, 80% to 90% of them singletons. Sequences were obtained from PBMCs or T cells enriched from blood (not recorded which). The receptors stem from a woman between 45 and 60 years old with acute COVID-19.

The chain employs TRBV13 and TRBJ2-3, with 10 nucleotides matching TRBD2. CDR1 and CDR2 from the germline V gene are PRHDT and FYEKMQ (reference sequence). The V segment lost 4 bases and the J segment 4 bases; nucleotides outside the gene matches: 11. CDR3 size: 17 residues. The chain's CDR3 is CASSSTSGTDIPDTQYF. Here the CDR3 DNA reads TGTGCCAGCAGCTCCACTAGCGGGACCGACATTCCAGATACGCAGTATTTT.

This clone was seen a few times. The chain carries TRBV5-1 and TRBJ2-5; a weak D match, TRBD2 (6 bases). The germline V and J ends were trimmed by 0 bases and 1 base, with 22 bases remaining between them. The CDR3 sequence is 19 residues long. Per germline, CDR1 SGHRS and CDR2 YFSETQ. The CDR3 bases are TGCGCCAGCAGCTTGGAAGGGGCGCGGAGCGGGTGGGCCCAAGAGACCCAGTACTTC. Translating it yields CASSLEGARSGWAQETQYF.

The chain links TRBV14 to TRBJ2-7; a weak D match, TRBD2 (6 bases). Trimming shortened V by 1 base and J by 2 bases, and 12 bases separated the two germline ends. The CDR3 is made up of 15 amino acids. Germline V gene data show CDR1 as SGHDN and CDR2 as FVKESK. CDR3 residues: CASSQGLAYTYEQYF. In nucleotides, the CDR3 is TGTGCCAGCAGCCAAGGCCTAGCGTATACCTACGAGCAGTACTTC.

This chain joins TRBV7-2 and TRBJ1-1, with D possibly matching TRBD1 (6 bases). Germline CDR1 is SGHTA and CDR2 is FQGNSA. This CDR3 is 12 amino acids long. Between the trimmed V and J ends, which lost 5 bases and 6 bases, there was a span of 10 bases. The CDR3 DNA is TGTGCCAGCAGCCTACAGGGTCCTGAAGCTTTCTTT. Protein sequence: CASSLQGPEAFF.

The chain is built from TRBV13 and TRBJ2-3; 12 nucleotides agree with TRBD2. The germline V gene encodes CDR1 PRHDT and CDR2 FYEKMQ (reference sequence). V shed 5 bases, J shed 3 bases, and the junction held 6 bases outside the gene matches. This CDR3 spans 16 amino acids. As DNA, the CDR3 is TGTGCCAGCAGCCCTCCGACTAGCGGGAGAACAGATACGCAGTATTTT. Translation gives CASSPPTSGRTDTQYF.

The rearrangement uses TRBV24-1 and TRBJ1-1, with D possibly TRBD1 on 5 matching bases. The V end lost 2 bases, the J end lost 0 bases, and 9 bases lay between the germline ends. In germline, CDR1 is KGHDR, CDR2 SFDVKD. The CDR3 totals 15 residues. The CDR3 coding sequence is TGTGCCACCAGTGATTCCGACAGTTTGAACACTGAAGCTTTCTTT. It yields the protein CATSDSDSLNTEAFF.

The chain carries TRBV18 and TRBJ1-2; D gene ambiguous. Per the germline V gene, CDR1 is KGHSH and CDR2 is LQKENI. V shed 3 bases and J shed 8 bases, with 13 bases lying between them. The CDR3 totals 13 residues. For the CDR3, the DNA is TGTGCCAGCTCACCTCAGGATACTAGAGGCTACACCTTC. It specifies CASSPQDTRGYTF.

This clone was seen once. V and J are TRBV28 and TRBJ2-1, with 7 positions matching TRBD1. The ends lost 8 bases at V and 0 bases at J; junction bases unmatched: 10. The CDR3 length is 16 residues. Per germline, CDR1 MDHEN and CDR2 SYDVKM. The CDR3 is CASYGHSGGSYNEQFF. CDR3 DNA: TGTGCCAGCTACGGACACTCAGGGGGCTCCTACAATGAGCAGTTCTTC.

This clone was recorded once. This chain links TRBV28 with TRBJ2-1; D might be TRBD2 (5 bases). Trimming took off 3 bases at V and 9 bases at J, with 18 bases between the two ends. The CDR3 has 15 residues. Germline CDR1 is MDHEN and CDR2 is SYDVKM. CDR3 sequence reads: CASSLSLGTSREQFF. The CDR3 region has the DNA TGTGCCAGCAGTTTGTCTTTGGGTACTAGTCGTGAGCAGTTCTTC.

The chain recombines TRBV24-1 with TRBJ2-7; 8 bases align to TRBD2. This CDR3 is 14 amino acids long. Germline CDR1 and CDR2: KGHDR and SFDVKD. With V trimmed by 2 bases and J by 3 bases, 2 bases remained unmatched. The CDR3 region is CATSDSRGGYEQYF. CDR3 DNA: TGTGCCACCAGTGATTCCCGGGGGGGCTACGAGCAGTACTTC.

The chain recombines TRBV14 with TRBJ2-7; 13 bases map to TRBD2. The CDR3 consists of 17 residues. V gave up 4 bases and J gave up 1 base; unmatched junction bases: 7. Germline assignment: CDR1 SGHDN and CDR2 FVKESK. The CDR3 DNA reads TGTGCCAGCAGCCCGGGACTAGCGGGAATCGTGTCCTACGAGCAGTACTTC. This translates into CASSPGLAGIVSYEQYF. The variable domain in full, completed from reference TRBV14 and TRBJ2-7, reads EAGVTQFPSHSVIEKGQTVTLRCDPISGHDNLYWYRRVMGKEIKFLLHFVKESKQDESGMPNNRFLAERTGGTYSTLKVQPAELEDSGVYFCASSPGLAGIVSYEQYFGPGTRLTVT.

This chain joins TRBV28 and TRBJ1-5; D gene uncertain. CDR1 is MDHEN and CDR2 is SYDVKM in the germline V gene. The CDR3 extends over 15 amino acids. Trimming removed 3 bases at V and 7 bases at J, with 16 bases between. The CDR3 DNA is TGTGCCAGCAGTTTCGGGAGTGGCCGGCAACAGCCCCAGCATTTT. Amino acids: CASSFGSGRQQPQHF. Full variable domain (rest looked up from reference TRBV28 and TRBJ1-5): DVKVTQSSRYLVKRTGEKVFLECVQDMDHENMFWYRQDPGLGLRLIYFSYDVKMKEKGDIPEGYSVSREKKERFSLILESASTNQTSMYLCASSFGSGRQQPQHFGDGTRLSIL.

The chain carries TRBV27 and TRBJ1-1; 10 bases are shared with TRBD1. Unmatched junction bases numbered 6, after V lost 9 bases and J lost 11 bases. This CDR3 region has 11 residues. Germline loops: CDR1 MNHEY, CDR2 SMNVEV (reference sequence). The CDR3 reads CARATGGAAFF. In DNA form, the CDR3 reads TGTGCCAGGGCGACAGGGGGCGCTGCTTTCTTT.